These T cell receptor beta chains were read from a single sample in a study of T cell responses to AZD1222 COVID-19 vaccine. TCRdb keeps only in-frame clones here, not all; method: immunoSEQ multiplex PCR. The profile shows about 150,000 clones, 87% of them singletons. The input for sequencing was peripheral blood, taken 28 days after the second AZD1222 dose. These receptors were obtained from an adult who received the AZD1222 COVID-19 vaccine. Each CDR3 is given without its conserved first and last residue.

v_gene	j_gene	CDR3aa
TRBV3-1/TRBV3-2	TRBJ2-7	ASSQVEDRRY
TRBV19	TRBJ1-5	ASAGGYSNQPQH
TRBV30	TRBJ1-5	AWSDGGGNQPQH
TRBV11-2	TRBJ1-2	ASSSQGPGYT
TRBV7-3	TRBJ1-2	ARRGFYGYT
TRBV12-3/TRBV12-4	TRBJ2-7	ASSLVDEQY
TRBV13	TRBJ2-7	ASSSPRDGGVYEQY
TRBV11-3	TRBJ2-2	ASSLENTGELF
TRBV5-1	TRBJ1-5	ASSLDSGYNQPQH
TRBV5-1	TRBJ2-5	ASSLEPVQETQY
TRBV18	TRBJ1-1	ASSPDRGGTEAF
TRBV27	TRBJ1-1	ASRGTGNTEAF
TRBV7-2	TRBJ1-1	ASSLATWGTEAF
TRBV30	TRBJ2-2	AWSVGLAGGELF
TRBV4-2	TRBJ1-5	ASSQDRQGEQPQH
TRBV10-3	TRBJ1-2	AISESSNRGGYGYT
TRBV7-6	TRBJ2-5	ASSLFAGRAGETQY
TRBV4-1	TRBJ1-2	ASSQEGQGARGYT
TRBV11-2	TRBJ2-3	ASSITQGATDTQY
TRBV19	TRBJ2-7	ASSPSGTSYEQY
TRBV5-4	TRBJ1-4	ASSLRAGQGNEKLF
TRBV28	TRBJ2-7	ASSLGTGGYEQY
TRBV28	TRBJ2-1	ASSQTYNEQF
TRBV18	TRBJ1-2	ASSPEGLNYGYT
TRBV5-5	TRBJ1-6	ASSGGTVTPLH
TRBV9	TRBJ1-2	ASSVGTNYGYT
TRBV19	TRBJ1-2	ASRVATGFGYT
TRBV6-5	TRBJ1-2	ASSPTQSSSYGYT
TRBV29-1	TRBJ1-2	SVGGQASPHSLYGYT
TRBV6-2/TRBV6-3	TRBJ1-1	ASSYAKGNTEAF
TRBV3-1/TRBV3-2	TRBJ2-1	ASSQWGEGYNEQF
TRBV5-4	TRBJ1-1	ASSLGASSNTEAF